This T cell receptor beta chain was found in a study of T cell repertoires in MIS-A myocarditis. The CDR3 runs 12 residues. Trimming removed 5 bases from V and 7 bases from J, with 14 bases in between. Germline CDR1 GTSNPN, CDR2 SVGIG (reference sequence). Only in-frame clones appear in the TCRdb table, and some are missing; sequencing was by immunoSEQ multiplex PCR. This table has 15,000 or so clones, 74% appearing once. This TCR was sampled from a man in his late teens or twenties with fulminant myocarditis from multisystem inflammatory syndrome in adults (MIS-A) after COVID-19. Sequenced material: left ventricle heart tissue obtained at autopsy. This chain uses TRBV30 with TRBJ1-2, with no clear D. CDR3 in DNA: TGTGCCTGGGAAACCGGGCCAGCTGGCTACACCTTC. Translation gives CAWETGPAGYTF.